Included here is one T cell receptor beta chain sequence, with context. Its cognate antigen is unknown. This CDR3 is 13 amino acids long. Germline CDR1 is SGHAT and CDR2 is FQDESV (reference sequence). Trimming left V 1 base short and J 5 bases short, with 6 bases between. TCRdb's copy holds only in-frame clones and misses some; the assay was immunoSEQ multiplex PCR. The data show roughly 350,000 clones, roughly 90% seen once. This entry is derived from a study of Ad26.COV2.S vaccination and SARS-CoV-2 variants. Study-level background: Ad26.COV2.S given intramuscularly, once or twice 56 days apart. Study-level results: An underestimation of total T cell responses may have resulted from the TCR breadth and depth analyses.

Treatment here: around 19 received Ad26.COV2.S at low or high dose, single or two shots; roughly five received placebo; per-sample allocation not given. At day 63 after the first vaccine or placebo injection, samples were drawn. A Boston donor was an adult aged 18-55 years. The rearrangement uses TRBV11-1 and TRBJ2-1; D unresolved. The sample here was peripheral blood, taken in a trial of Ad26.COV2.S vaccine versus placebo. The origin of this receptor is a person between 18 and 65 years old who received the Ad26.COV2.S COVID-19 vaccine or a placebo. The CDR3 DNA sequence: TGTGCCAGCAGCTTAGAGCTAGACAATGAGCAGTTCTTC. Its protein product is CASSLELDNEQFF. The full variable domain, its missing parts supplied by reference TRBV11-1 and TRBJ2-1, is EAEVAQSPRYKITEKSQAVAFWCDPISGHATLYWYRQILGQGPELLVQFQDESVVDDSQLPKDRFSAERLKGVDSTLKIQPAELGDSAMYLCASSLELDNEQFFGPGTRLTVL.